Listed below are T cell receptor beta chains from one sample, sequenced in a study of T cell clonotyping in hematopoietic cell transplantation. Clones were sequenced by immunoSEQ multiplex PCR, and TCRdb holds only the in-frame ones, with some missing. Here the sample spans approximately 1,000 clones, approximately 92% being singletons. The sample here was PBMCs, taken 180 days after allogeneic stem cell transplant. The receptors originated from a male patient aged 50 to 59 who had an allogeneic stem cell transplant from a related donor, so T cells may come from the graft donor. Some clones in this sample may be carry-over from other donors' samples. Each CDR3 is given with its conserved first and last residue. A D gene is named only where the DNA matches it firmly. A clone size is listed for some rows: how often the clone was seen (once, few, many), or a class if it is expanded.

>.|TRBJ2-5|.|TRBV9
CASSVDGTPGRETQYF
TGTGCCAGCAGCGTAGACGGGACCCCAGGCCGAGAGACCCAGTACTTC
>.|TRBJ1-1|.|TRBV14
CASSQVGVGELNTEAFF
TGTGCCAGCAGCCAAGTTGGAGTAGGGGAGTTGAACACTGAAGCTTTCTTT
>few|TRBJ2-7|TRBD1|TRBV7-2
CASSSTDRGLHEQYF
TGTGCCAGCAGCTCTACGGACAGGGGGCTCCACGAGCAGTACTTC
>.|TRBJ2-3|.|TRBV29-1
CSVGQNAADTQYF
TGCAGCGTAGGACAGAACGCCGCAGATACGCAGTATTTT
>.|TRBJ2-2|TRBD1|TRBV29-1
CSVEGQGSAGELFF
TGCAGCGTGGAAGGACAGGGTAGTGCCGGGGAGCTGTTTTTT
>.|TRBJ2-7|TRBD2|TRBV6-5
CASSYHHGSGNYEQYF
TGTGCCAGCAGTTACCACCACGGTAGCGGGAACTACGAGCAGTACTTC
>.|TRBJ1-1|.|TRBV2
CASSESGGMGTEAFF
TGTGCCAGCAGTGAAAGCGGTGGGATGGGTACTGAAGCTTTCTTT
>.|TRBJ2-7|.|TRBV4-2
CASSQDVGTPFYEQYF
TGTGCCAGCAGCCAAGATGTAGGGACCCCCTTCTACGAGCAGTACTTC
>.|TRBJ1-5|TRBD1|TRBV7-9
CASSRGTGTGSNQPQHF
TGTGCCAGCAGCCGAGGAACCGGGACAGGGAGCAATCAGCCCCAGCATTTT
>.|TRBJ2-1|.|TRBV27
CASSYGTTNNEQFF
TGTGCCAGCAGTTACGGGACCACAAACAATGAGCAGTTCTTC
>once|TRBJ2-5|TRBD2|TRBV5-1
CASSFGEGKTQYF
TGCGCCAGCAGCTTTGGGGAGGGAAAGACCCAGTACTTC
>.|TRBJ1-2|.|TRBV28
CASRPRPGASPTHSYTF
TGTGCCAGCAGACCTCGACCAGGGGCCTCCCCTACTCATAGCTACACCTTC
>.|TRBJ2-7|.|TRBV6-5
CASSYSIRGPYEQYF
TGTGCCAGCAGTTACTCGATCAGGGGACCTTACGAGCAGTACTTC
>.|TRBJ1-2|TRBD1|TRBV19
CASSIRPGQGLGYTF
TGTGCCAGTAGTATAAGACCGGGACAGGGTCTTGGCTACACCTTC
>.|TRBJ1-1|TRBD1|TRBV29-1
CSVVSQGGTEAFF
TGCAGCGTTGTATCACAGGGGGGCACTGAAGCTTTCTTT
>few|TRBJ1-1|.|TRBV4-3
CASSQDPFSPMNTEAFF
TGCGCCAGCAGCCAAGATCCGTTCTCCCCCATGAACACTGAAGCTTTCTTT